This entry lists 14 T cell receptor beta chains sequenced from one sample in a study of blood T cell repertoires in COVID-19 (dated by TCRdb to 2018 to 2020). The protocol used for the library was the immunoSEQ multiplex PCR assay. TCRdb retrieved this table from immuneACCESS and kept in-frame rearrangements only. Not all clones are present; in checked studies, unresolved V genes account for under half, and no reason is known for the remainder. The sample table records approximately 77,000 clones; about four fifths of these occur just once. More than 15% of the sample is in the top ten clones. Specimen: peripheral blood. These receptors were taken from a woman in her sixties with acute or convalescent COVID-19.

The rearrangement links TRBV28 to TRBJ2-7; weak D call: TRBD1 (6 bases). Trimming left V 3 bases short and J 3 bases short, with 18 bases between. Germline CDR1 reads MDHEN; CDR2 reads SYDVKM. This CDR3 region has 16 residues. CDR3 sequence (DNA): TGTGCCAGCAGTTTTTATCCAAGGGGGTCTTTCTACGAGCAGTACTTC. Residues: CASSFYPRGSFYEQYF. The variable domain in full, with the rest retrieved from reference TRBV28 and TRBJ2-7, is DVKVTQSSRYLVKRTGEKVFLECVQDMDHENMFWYRQDPGLGLRLIYFSYDVKMKEKGDIPEGYSVSREKKERFSLILESASTNQTSMYLCASSFYPRGSFYEQYFGPGTRLTVT.

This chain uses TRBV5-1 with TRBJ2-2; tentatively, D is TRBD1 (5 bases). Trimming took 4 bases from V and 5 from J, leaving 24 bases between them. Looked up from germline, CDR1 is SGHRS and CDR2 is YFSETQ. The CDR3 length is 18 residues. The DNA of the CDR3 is TGCGCCAGCAGCCGAGGACAAGTAACCCCCTCAAGGACCGGGGAGCTGTTTTTT. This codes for CASSRGQVTPSRTGELFF.

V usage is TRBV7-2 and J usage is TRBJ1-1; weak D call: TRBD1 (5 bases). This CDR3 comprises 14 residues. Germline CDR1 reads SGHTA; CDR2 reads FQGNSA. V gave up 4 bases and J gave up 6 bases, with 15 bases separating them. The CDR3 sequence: CASSSIRGNAEAFF. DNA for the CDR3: TGTGCCAGCAGCTCGATACGGGGGAATGCTGAAGCTTTCTTT.

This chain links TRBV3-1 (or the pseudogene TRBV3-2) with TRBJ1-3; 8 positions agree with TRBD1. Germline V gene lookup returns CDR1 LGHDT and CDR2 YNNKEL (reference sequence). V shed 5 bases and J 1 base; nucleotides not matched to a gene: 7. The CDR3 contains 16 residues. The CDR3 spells CASSSRQGFSGNTIYF. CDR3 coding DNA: TGTGCCAGCAGCAGTCGACAGGGGTTTTCTGGAAACACCATATATTTT.

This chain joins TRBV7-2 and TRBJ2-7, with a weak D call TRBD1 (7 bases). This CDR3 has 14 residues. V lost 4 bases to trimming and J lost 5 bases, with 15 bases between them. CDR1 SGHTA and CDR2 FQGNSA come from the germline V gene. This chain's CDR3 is CASSSIRGANEQYF. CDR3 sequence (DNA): TGTGCCAGCAGCTCTATCAGGGGGGCGAACGAGCAGTACTTC.

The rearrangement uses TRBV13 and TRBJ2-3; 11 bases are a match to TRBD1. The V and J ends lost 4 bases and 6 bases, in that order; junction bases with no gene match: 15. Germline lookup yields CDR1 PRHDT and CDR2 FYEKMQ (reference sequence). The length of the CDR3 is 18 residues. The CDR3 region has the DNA TGTGCCAGCAGCTCCAATACTTACCCGGACAGGGGGCCGGATACGCAGTATTTT. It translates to CASSSNTYPDRGPDTQYF. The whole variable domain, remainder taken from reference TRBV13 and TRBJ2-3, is AAGVIQSPRHLIKEKRETATLKCYPIPRHDTVYWYQQGPGQDPQFLISFYEKMQSDKGSIPDRFSAQQFSDYHSELNMSSLELGDSALYFCASSSNTYPDRGPDTQYFGPGTRLTVL.

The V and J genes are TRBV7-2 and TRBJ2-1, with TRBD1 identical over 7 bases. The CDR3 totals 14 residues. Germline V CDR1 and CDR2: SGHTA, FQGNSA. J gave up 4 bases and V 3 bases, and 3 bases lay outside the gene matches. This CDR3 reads CASSFQQGYNEQFF. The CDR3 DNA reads TGTGCCAGCAGCTTCCAACAGGGGTACAATGAGCAGTTCTTC.

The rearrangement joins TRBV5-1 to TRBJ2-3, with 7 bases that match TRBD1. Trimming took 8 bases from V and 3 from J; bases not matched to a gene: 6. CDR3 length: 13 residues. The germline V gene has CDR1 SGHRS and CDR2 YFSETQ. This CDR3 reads CASSGTVTDTQYF. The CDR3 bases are TGCGCCAGTTCCGGGACAGTGACAGATACGCAGTATTTT.

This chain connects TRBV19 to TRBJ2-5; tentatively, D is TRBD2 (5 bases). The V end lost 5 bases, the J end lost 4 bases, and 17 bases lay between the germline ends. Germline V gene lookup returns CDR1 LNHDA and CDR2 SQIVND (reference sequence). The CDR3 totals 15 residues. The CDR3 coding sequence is TGTGCCAGTAGTTGGGATTCGGGGTTGGGAGAGACCCAGTACTTC. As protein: CASSWDSGLGETQYF.

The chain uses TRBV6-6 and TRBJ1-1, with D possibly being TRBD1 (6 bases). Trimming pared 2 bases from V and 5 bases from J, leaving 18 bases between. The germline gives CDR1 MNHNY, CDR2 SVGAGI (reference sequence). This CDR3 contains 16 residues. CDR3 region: CASSYPHASGETEAFF. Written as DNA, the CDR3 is TGTGCCAGCAGTTACCCTCACGCTTCAGGGGAGACTGAAGCTTTCTTT.

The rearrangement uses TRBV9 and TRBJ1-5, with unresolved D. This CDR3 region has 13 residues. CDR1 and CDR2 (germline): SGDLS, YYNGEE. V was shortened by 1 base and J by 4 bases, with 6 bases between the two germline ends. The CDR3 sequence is CASSVKENQPQHF. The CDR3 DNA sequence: TGTGCCAGCAGCGTAAAAGAGAATCAGCCCCAGCATTTT.

Written as DNA, the CDR3 is TGTGCCTGGAGTGTATCCCGAAAAAACAGGGTTATCTACAATGAGCAGTTCTTC. This sequence encodes CAWSVSRKNRVIYNEQFF. This chain links TRBV30 with TRBJ2-1; a weak D match, TRBD1 (6 bases). The CDR3 is 18 residues long. Trimming shortened V by 0 bases and J by 3 bases, and 21 bases separated the two germline ends. CDR1 is GTSNPN and CDR2 is SVGIG in the germline V gene (reference sequence).

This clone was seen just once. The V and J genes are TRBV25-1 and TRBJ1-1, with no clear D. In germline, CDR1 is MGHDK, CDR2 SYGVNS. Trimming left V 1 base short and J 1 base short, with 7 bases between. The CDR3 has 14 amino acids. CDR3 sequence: CASSELRGNTEAFF. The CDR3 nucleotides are TGTGCCAGCAGTGAATTACGGGGGAACACTGAAGCTTTCTTT.

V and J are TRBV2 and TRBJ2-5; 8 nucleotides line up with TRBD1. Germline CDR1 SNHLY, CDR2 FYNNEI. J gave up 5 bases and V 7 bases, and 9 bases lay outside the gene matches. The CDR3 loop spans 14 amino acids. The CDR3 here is CASTGTGGTETQYF. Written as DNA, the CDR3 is TGTGCCAGCACTGGGACAGGTGGTACGGAGACCCAGTACTTC.